The 6 T cell receptor beta chains reported below all come from one sample, sequenced in a study of siplizumab effects on memory and regulatory T cells. Measured with immunoSEQ multiplex PCR; TCRdb has only the in-frame clones, and not every one. The repertoire has approximately 65,000 clones, less than 90% of them found once; the top ten carry approximately 4%. The sample was memory CD4+ T cells sorted from blood. These receptors came from a human donor in good health.

The chain joins TRBV19 to TRBJ2-5, with 9 bases aligning to TRBD1. This CDR3 region has 17 residues. V lost 6 bases, J lost 4 bases, and 15 bases stayed unmatched. From germline, CDR1 is LNHDA and CDR2 SQIVND (reference sequence). The DNA of the CDR3 is TGTGCCAGTAGCCCCAGTATCGCACAGGGGGCGAGAGAGACCCAGTACTTC. This translates into CASSPSIAQGARETQYF.

This clone was seen a handful of times. The V and J genes are TRBV4-1 and TRBJ1-3; the D is unclear. The length of the CDR3 is 16 residues. Trimming shortened V by 0 bases and J by 0 bases, and 9 bases separated the two germline ends. Germline V CDR1 and CDR2: MGHRA, YSYEKL. This chain's CDR3 is CASSQERHVSGNTIYF. Written as DNA, the CDR3 is TGCGCCAGCAGCCAAGAGAGGCACGTCTCTGGAAACACCATATATTTT.

The chain has TRBV6-5 and TRBJ1-2; a possible D gene is TRBD1 (5 bases). The germline V gene has CDR1 MNHEY and CDR2 SVGAGI. Trimming shortened V by 5 bases and J by 4 bases, and 11 bases separated the two germline ends. This CDR3 has 13 amino acids. For the CDR3, the DNA is TGTGCCAGCAGTGCCGGGACGGTCTATGGCTACACCTTC. It is translated as CASSAGTVYGYTF.

The V call is TRBV29-1, the J call TRBJ2-7, with D uncertain. CDR3 length: 14 amino acids. The germline V gene has CDR1 SQVTM and CDR2 ANQGSEA. The V gene lost 6 bases and the J gene lost 0 bases, with 15 bases spanning the gap. CDR3 nucleotides: TGCAGCGTAAACGGGCAGTCGAGCTCCTACGAGCAGTACTTC. Its protein is CSVNGQSSSYEQYF.

The J gene is TRBJ2-6, the V gene TRBV29-1; possibly TRBD2 for D (5 bases). V was trimmed by 6 bases and J by 4 bases, leaving 16 bases between them. The germline V gene has CDR1 SQVTM and CDR2 ANQGSEA. This CDR3 is 15 amino acids long. In nucleotides, the CDR3 is TGCAGCGTCCATGAGGAGGAATTAGGGGCCAACGTCCTGACTTTC. This encodes CSVHEEELGANVLTF. Supplemented by reference TRBV29-1 and TRBJ2-6, the full variable domain reads SAVISQKPSRDICQRGTSLTIQCQVDSQVTMMFWYRQQPGQSLTLIATANQGSEATYESGFVIDKFPISRPNLTFSTLTVSNMSPEDSSIYLCSVHEEELGANVLTFGAGSRLTVL.

The DNA for the CDR3 is TGTGCCAGCAGTGTGATTAGGGGCCAAGGAGTGTTTTTT. This encodes CASSVIRGQGVFF. The chain combines TRBV6-1 with TRBJ1-4, with D perhaps TRBD1 (5 bases). V shed 4 bases and J shed 15 bases, with 18 bases lying between them. The germline V gene has CDR1 MNHNS and CDR2 SASEGT. The length of the CDR3 is 13 residues.